Here is one T cell receptor (beta chain) with its context. What it binds is not known. The length of the CDR3 is 14 residues. With V trimmed by 1 base and J by 4 bases, 3 bases remained unmatched. Looked up from germline, CDR1 is ENHRY and CDR2 is SYGVKD. Regarding time point: week 11, during vaccination. The investigators gave 300 ug of mutant IDH1 20-mer peptide in each vaccine dose, together with topical imiquimod. Diagnosis in the donors showed new WHO grade 3 or 4 astrocytomas that were IDH1-mutant and ATRX-lost. These data are taken from a study of a mutant IDH1 vaccine in newly diagnosed glioma. Study-level background: Radiotherapy, temozolomide, or both had been given previously, and both were given to most.

Some clones are missing from TCRdb's copy, which holds only in-frame ones; the method was immunoSEQ multiplex PCR. The table shows roughly 130,000 clones, with about 80% occurring only once. Source: PBMCs, taken from a glioma patient whose treatment included an IDH1 peptide vaccine. The receptor's source is a man between 35 and 55 years old with glioma. The chain carries TRBV10-3 and TRBJ2-7; 8 nucleotides align to TRBD2. The DNA of the CDR3 is TGTGCCATCAGTGAGTTGAGCGGGAGTTACGAGCAGTACTTC. It specifies CAISELSGSYEQYF.